This paragraph covers one TCR beta chain sequence. The sample belongs to a study of blood T cell repertoires in COVID-19. Study as a whole: Both acute and convalescent COVID-19 samples were obtained from the United States, Italy and Spain.

Per the authors' pipeline: The authors estimated nucleated cell counts from reference gene primer amplification. Method: immunoSEQ multiplex PCR; TCRdb's copy keeps in-frame clones and lacks some. That table supplies the V and J calls and clone size; D and trimming were determined from the DNA. There are 150,000 or so clones in the sample; approximately 79% occur only once, and roughly 2.9% lies in the top ten. Trimming shortened V by 4 bases and J by 6 bases, and 16 bases separated the two germline ends. CDR1 and CDR2 from the germline V gene are SGHRS and YFSETQ. The CDR3 runs 15 residues. This TCR was sampled from a woman between 45 and 65 years old who had recovered from COVID-19. Sequenced sample: PBMCs or T cells enriched from blood (not recorded which). The chain links TRBV5-1 to TRBJ2-2; a weak D match, TRBD2 (5 bases). The CDR3 coding sequence is TGCGCCAGCAGCAGGGATAGCGTGGTAGCCGGGGAGCTGTTTTTT. It encodes CASSRDSVVAGELFF. Together with reference TRBV5-1 and TRBJ2-2, the CDR3 gives the full variable domain: KAGVTQTPRYLIKTRGQQVTLSCSPISGHRSVSWYQQTPGQGLQFLFEYFSETQRNKGNFPGRFSGRQFSNSRSEMNVSTLELGDSALYLCASSRDSVVAGELFFGEGSRLTVL.